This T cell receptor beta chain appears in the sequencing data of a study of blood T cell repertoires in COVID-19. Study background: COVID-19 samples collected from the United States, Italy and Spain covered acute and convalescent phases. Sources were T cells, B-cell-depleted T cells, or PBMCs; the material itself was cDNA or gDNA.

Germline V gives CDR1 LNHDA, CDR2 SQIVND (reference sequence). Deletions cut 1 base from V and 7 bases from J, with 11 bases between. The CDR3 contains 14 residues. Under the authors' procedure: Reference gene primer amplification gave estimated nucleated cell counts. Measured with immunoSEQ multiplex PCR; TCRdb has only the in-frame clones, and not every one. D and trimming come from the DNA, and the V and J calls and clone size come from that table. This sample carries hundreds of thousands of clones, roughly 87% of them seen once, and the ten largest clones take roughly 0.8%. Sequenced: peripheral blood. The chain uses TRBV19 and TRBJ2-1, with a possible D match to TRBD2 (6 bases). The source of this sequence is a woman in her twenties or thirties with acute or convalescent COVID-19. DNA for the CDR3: TGTGCCAGTAGTATAGTTGCGGGATTGAATGAGCAGTTCTTC. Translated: CASSIVAGLNEQFF.